The clone carrying this TCR beta chain was seen only a few times. The antigen is unknown. The data were taken from a study of T cell repertoires in cytomegalovirus infection. For the study at large: Public TCR beta signatures were indicative of both CMV infection and a matching HLA type.

Study results and limitations: Across the ex vivo response, the dominant clonotypes were HLA-C-restricted CMV-specific TCR beta clonotypes. Carriers of CMV plus the relevant HLA were identified by cumulative public TCR beta family frequency.

CDR1 is SGHTA and CDR2 is FQGNSA in the germline V gene. The V segment lost 6 bases and the J segment 0 bases; nucleotides outside the gene matches: 11. The CDR3 contains 18 residues. MiXCR, applied by TCRdb to the reads, yields one record per CDR3 protein. Among 200,000 to 300,000 distinct CDR3 sequences listed, 9.1% were seen once. The chain combines TRBV7-2 with TRBJ2-6, with TRBD2 matching over 7 bases. Material for sequencing was PBMCs. This receptor was identified in a human donor in good health (CMV status not recorded). Some clones in this sample may be carry-over from other donors' samples. CDR3 loop: CASRGGVGVGSGANVLTF. The CDR3 region has the DNA TGTGCCAGCAGGGGGGGGGTGGGGGTGGGCTCTGGGGCCAACGTCCTGACTTTC. Full variable domain (outside the CDR3, taken from reference TRBV7-2 and TRBJ2-6): GAGVSQSPSNKVTEKGKDVELRCDPISGHTALYWYRQSLGQGLEFLIYFQGNSAPDKSGLPSDRFSAERTGGSVSTLTIQRTQQEDSAVYLCASRGGVGVGSGANVLTFGAGSRLTVL.